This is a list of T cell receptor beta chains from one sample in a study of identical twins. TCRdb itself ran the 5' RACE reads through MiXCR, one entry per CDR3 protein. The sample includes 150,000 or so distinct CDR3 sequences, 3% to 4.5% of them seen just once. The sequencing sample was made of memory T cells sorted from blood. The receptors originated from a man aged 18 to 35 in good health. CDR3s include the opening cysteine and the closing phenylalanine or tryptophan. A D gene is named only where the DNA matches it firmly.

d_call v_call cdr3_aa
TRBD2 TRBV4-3 CASSQEGGGRRETQYF
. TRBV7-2 CASSGLRTDTQYF
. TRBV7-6 CASSHPGYEQYF
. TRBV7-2 CASRSGSQQGGYTF
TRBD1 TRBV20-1 CSARAREGAGSSPLHF
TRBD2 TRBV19 CASSIGRASGILSYNEQFF
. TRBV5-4 CASSKGEFTYEQYF
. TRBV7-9 CASRLIQGNNEQFF
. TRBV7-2 CASSLALISSNYGYTF
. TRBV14 CASSQDWESQFF
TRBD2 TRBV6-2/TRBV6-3 CASSPPGLAGGNEQFF
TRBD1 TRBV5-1 CASSADRGLGETQYF
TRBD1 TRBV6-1 CAIRDRGNSYEQYF
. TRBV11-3 CASSLESGNYGYTF
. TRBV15 CATSRELAPTGELFF
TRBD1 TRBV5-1 CASSLGTGGDREQFF
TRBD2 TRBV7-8 CASSFEGTSPYF
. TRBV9 CASIRLYNTEAFF
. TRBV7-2 CASSLRVRSTDTQYF
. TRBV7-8 CASSHREGNSPLHF
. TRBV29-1 CSGGAGGPNTEAFF
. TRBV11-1 CASSLRGGLSDYGRSHGNTIYF
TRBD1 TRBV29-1 CSVGRQGPSYEQYF
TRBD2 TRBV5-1 CASSDGTSGRDEQFF
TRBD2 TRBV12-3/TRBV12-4 CASSYTGTTNTGELFF
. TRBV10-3 CAIGREGQPQHF
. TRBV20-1 CSAGGHSSYNEQFF
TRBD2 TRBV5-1 CASSFLSIAGGRYNEQFF
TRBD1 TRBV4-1 CASSKTGQGRSNTEAFF
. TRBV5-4 CASSQDSITGELFF
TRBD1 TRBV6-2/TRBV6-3 CASSEGDRGYF
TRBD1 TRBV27 CASSSSRDRVGSPLHF
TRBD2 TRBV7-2 CASKATSGYEQYF
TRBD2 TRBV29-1 CSVEKGGSGSLSGQFF
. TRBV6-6 CASSYWQSEQFF
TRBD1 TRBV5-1 CASCQQGRGEKLFF
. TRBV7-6 CASSLGVLHTGELFF
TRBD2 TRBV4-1 CASSQEARIAGDTGELFF
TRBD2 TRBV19 CASSIDGRDGTQYF
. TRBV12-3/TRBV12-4 CASSLALASSSYNEQFF
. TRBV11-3 CASSLPSGRESEETQYF
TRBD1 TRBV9 CASSSTGGGQGYDEQYF
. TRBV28 CASSRKVRNLRETQYF
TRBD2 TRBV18 CASSPGDTGTRETQYF
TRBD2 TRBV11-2 CASSLVASGRGGTQYF
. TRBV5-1 CASSVQPNGFSNSPLHF
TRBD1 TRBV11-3 CASSFGGQGTYEQYF
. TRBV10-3 CAISESTGQLYEQYF
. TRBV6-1 CASRPRRGGTDTQYF
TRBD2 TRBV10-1 CASSRLAKSNEQFF